The 5 T cell receptor beta chains in this list originate from one sample, sequenced in a study of memory CD4+ T cells and cytomegalovirus serostatus. Method: immunoSEQ multiplex PCR; TCRdb's copy keeps in-frame clones and lacks some. Of approximately 70,000 clones listed, roughly 76% are singletons. Single viable CD3+CD4+CD8-CD45RO+ cells were sorted as the memory CD4+ T cells. The sequenced sample consisted of memory CD4+ T cells from blood. All receptors come from an adult in good health and CMV-seropositive.

This chain joins TRBV11-2 and TRBJ2-3, with D perhaps assigned TRBD1 or TRBD2 (5 bases each). CDR3 size: 16 residues. Germline-derived CDR1 and CDR2 are SGHAT and FQNNGV. V was cut by 3 bases and J by 2 bases, with 15 bases left in between. CDR3 bases: TGTGCCAGCAGCTTGGGAGTCGACAGACTCACAGATACGCAGTATTTT. Protein sequence: CASSLGVDRLTDTQYF.

The count of this clone is one. The V and J genes are TRBV6-1 and TRBJ2-1; TRBD2 agrees at 9 bases. The junction had 8 bases not matched to a gene; V was cut back by 6 bases and J by 8 bases. Germline V lookup: CDR1 MNHNS, CDR2 SASEGT. The CDR3 covers 14 residues. This chain's CDR3 is CASRGGRASHEQFF. The CDR3 nucleotides are TGTGCCAGCAGGGGCGGGAGGGCCTCCCATGAGCAGTTCTTC.

This clone was counted between two and nine times. The chain uses TRBV25-1 and TRBJ2-2, with D hard to call. This CDR3 contains 12 residues. Trimming shortened V by 3 bases and J by 7 bases, and 6 bases separated the two germline ends. From germline, CDR1 is MGHDK and CDR2 SYGVNS. The CDR3, as DNA: TGTGCCAGCAGTGAGTTTAGCGGGGAGCTGTTTTTT. Protein: CASSEFSGELFF.

The rearrangement links TRBV27 to TRBJ1-5; no firm D call. This CDR3 has 15 residues. The germline V and J ends were trimmed by 5 bases and 8 bases, with 19 bases remaining between them. Germline CDR1 and CDR2: MNHEY and SMNVEV (reference sequence). CDR3: CASSTNYGPAKPQHF. The CDR3 DNA sequence: TGTGCCAGCAGTACGAACTATGGTCCTGCCAAGCCCCAGCATTTT.

This clone was detected only once. J is TRBJ2-6 and V is TRBV28; D gene ambiguous. This CDR3 is built from 13 residues. Germline assignment: CDR1 MDHEN and CDR2 SYDVKM. V lost 10 bases and J lost 4, with 11 bases in between. CDR3 sequence reads: CATPTPGANVLTF. The CDR3 DNA is TGTGCCACCCCTACGCCGGGGGCCAACGTCCTGACTTTC.